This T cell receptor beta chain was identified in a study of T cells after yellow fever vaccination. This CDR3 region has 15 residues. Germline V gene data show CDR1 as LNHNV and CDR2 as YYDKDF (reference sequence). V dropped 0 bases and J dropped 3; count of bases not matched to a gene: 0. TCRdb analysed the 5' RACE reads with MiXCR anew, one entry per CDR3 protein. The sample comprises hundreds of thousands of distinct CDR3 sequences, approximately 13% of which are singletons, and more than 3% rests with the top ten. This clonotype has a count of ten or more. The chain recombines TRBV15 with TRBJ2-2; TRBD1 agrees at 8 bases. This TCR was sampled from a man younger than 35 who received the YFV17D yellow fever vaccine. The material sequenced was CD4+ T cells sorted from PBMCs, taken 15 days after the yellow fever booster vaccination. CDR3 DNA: TGTGCCACCAGCAGAGAGGGACAGGACACCGGGGAGCTGTTTTTT. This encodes CATSREGQDTGELFF.